This TCR beta chain was sequenced for a study of cytomegalovirus exposure and HLA in healthy donors. Study background: Assignment to the Caucasian-associated ancestry cluster applied to around 76% of the approximately 400 genotyped donors.

Study results and limitations: It was reported in a later analysis that an Asian-associated ancestry cluster showed fewer N-insertions than the approximately 670-donor mean. TCR beta chains associated with HLA were, in a later analysis, more clonally expanded than equally common others.

PCR involved 60 Vbeta and 13 Jbeta primers. TCRdb's copy holds only in-frame clones and misses some; the assay was immunoSEQ multiplex PCR. The sample yields about 160,000 clones, approximately 81% seen once. Germline CDR1 LGHNT, CDR2 FRNRAP. The CDR3 runs 15 residues. Losses at the gene ends were 7 bases for V and 5 bases for J; bases not matched to a gene: 12. To note about this clone: The antigen remains undetermined.

The sample taken for sequencing was PBMCs. This sequence joins TRBV12-5 and TRBJ2-5; 8 bases are shared with TRBD1. The clonotype originates from a male donor in good health and CMV-seronegative. The CDR3, as DNA: TGTGCTAGTGCCGCGGGGCAGGGGGCTGGTGAGACCCAGTACTTC. This translates into CASAAGQGAGETQYF.